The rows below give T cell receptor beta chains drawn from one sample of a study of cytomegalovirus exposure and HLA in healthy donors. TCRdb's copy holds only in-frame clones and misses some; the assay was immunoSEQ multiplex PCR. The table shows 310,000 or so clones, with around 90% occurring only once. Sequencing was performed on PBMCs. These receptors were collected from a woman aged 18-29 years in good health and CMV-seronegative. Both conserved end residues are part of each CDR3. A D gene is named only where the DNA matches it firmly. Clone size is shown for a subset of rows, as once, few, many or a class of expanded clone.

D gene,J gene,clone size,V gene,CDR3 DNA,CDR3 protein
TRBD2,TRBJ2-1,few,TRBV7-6,TGTGCCAGCAGAGAAACTAGCGGGGGGCACGGGGATGAGCAGTTCTTC,CASRETSGGHGDEQFF
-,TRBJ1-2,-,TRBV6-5,TGTGCCAGCAGTCGCTCCTCCCGGGAGGGGTACGGCTACACCTTC,CASSRSSREGYGYTF
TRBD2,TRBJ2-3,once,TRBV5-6,TGTGCCAGCAGCCTCGCGACCGAGCGGGGGTTTAGAAATACGCAGTATTTT,CASSLATERGFRNTQYF
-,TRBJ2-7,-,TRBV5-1,TGCGCCAGCAGCGAGTGGACAGGGACTACCTACGAGCAGTACTTC,CASSEWTGTTYEQYF
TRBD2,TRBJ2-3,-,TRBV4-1,TGCGCCAGCAGCCAAGAGCGAGCGGGGGGATACACAGATACGCAGTATTTT,CASSQERAGGYTDTQYF
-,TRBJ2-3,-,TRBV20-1,TGCAGTGCTAGACTGACAGATACGCAGTATTTT,CSARLTDTQYF
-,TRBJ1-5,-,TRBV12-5,TGTGCTAGTGCCTTATGGGGGGATCAGCCCCAGCATTTT,CASALWGDQPQHF
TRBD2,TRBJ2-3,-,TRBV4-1,TGCGCCAGCAGCCGAAGCGGGGGGGGCACAGATACGCAGTATTTT,CASSRSGGGTDTQYF
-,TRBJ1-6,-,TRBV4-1,TGCGCCAGCAGTTCCACCGGGGTCCTGGCTTATAATTCACCCCTCCACTTT,CASSSTGVLAYNSPLHF
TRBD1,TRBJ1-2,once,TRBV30,TGTGCCTGGAGTGCGACAGGGGATGGCTACACCTTC,CAWSATGDGYTF
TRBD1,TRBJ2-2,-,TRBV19,TGTGCCAGTAGTAACCGGGACAGAGTCGGGGAGCTGTTTTTT,CASSNRDRVGELFF
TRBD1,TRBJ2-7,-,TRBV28,TGTGCCAGCAGTTTATCGGGACAGGGATCCTACGAGCAGTACTTC,CASSLSGQGSYEQYF
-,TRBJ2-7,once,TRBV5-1,TGCGCCAGCAGCACCCGGGACACCTCCGAGCAGTACTTC,CASSTRDTSEQYF
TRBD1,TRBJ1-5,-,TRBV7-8,TGTGCCAGCAGCAACCCGACAGGGGGGACCAATCAGCCCCAGCATTTT,CASSNPTGGTNQPQHF
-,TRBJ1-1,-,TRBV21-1,TGTGCCAGCAGCGCTCGGGGAGGGAACACTGAAGCTTTCTTT,CASSARGGNTEAFF
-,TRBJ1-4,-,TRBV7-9,TGTTCCAGCAGCTACGCGGGGGGCCTAGAGGGTGAAAAACTGTTTTTT,CSSSYAGGLEGEKLFF
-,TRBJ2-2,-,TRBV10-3,TGTGCCATCAGTGAGGTTCCAGGGCGGACCGGGGAGCTGTTTTTT,CAISEVPGRTGELFF
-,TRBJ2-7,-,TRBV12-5,TGTGCTAGTGCTGAGGAGGTGGGAGCCTACGAGCAGTACTTC,CASAEEVGAYEQYF
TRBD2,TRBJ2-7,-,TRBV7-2,TGTGCCAGCAGCTTAGTGGTAGCGGGGGGGTACGAGCAGTACTTC,CASSLVVAGGYEQYF
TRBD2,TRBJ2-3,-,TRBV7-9,TGTTCCAGCAGCTTCGGACTAGCGGGGGAAAATACGCAGTATTTT,CSSSFGLAGENTQYF
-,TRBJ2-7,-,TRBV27,TGTGCCAGCAGTTTATCACCAGGACAGAGATACGAGCAGTACTTC,CASSLSPGQRYEQYF
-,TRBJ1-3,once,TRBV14,TGTGCCAGCAGCCGAGGCAGCTCTGGAAACACCATATATTTT,CASSRGSSGNTIYF
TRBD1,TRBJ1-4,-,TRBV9,TGTGCCAGCAGCGTACAGGGGGCAACTAATGAAAAACTGTTTTTT,CASSVQGATNEKLFF
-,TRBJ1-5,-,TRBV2,TGTGCCAGCAGTGCTCCACCGGGACAAGGCAATCAGCCCCAGCATTTT,CASSAPPGQGNQPQHF
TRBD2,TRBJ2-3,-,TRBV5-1,TGCGCCAGCAGCTTGGGACTAGCGGGGGGGCGGAACACAGATACGCAGTATTTT,CASSLGLAGGRNTDTQYF
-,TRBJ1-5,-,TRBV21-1,TGTGCCAGCAGCCCCTTTATCCGGGACAGGAGGTGCAATCAGCCCCAGCATTTT,CASSPFIRDRRCNQPQHF
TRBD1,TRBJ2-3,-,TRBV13,TGTGCCAGCAGTCGATCCGGGACAGGGTCCGATACGCAGTATTTT,CASSRSGTGSDTQYF
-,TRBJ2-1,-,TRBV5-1,TGCGCCAGCAGCGTGCAGTACAATGAGCAGTTCTTC,CASSVQYNEQFF
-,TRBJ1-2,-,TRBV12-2,TGTGCAAGTCGCTTAGAGGGGGGGAGTGTCTACACCTTC,CASRLEGGSVYTF
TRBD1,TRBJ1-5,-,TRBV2,TGTGCCAGCAGTGGAGGGACAGTTAATCAGCCCCAGCATTTT,CASSGGTVNQPQHF
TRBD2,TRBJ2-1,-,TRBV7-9,TGTGCCAGCAGCCCCCAAGCGGGGGGGGCCCCGGGGCAGTTCTTC,CASSPQAGGAPGQFF
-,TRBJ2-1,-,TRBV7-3,TGTGCCAGCAGCTTAAATCGTCCGAATGAGCAGTTCTTC,CASSLNRPNEQFF
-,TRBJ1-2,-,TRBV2,TGTGCCAGCAGTCTACAGGGAATGGGTGGCTACACCTTC,CASSLQGMGGYTF
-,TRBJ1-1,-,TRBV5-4,TGTGCCAGCAGCTTGGGGGCGGGGGACACTGAAGCTTTCTTT,CASSLGAGDTEAFF
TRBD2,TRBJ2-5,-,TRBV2,TGTGCCAGCAGGGGACTAGCGGGTGAGACCCAGTACTTC,CASRGLAGETQYF
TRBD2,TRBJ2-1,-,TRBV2,TGTGCCAGCAGTGAATGGGGACTAGCTCGCTCCTACAATGAGCAGTTCTTC,CASSEWGLARSYNEQFF
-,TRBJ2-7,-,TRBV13,TGTGCCAGCAGCTTACGGGACAACTACGAGCAGTACTTC,CASSLRDNYEQYF